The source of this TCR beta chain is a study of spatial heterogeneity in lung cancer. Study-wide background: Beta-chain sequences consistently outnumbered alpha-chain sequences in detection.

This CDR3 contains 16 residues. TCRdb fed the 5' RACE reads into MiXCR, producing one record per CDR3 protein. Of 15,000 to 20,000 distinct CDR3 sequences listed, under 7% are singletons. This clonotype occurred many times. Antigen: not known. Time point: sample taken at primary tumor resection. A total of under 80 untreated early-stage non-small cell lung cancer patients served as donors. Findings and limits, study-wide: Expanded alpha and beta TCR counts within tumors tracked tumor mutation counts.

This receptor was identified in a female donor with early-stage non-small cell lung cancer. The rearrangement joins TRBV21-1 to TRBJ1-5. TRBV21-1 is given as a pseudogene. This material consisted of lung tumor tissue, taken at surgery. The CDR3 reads CASSKRRRAGKQPQHF. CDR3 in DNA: TGTGCCAGCAGCAAGCGCCGCAGGGCCGGGAAGCAGCCCCAGCATTTT.